The clone carrying this TCR beta chain was found once. Its antigen remains unknown. This sample is drawn from a study of long-term antiretroviral therapy in people with HIV. Notes on the study in general: An increase in diversity followed ART, yet levels stayed below transplant donor controls.

The germline V gene encodes CDR1 MDHEN and CDR2 SYDVKM. This CDR3 spans 15 amino acids. With V trimmed by 4 bases and J by 3 bases, 2 bases remained unmatched. With survey level as its setting, the immunoSEQ assay was v3.0. The assay was immunoSEQ multiplex PCR, and TCRdb's table has in-frame clones only and misses some. This table has 20,000 to 25,000 clones, approximately 81% appearing once. The sequencing used unsorted PBMCs, collected 0.1 years before starting antiretroviral therapy. V gene TRBV28 combines with J gene TRBJ2-3; 12 nucleotides align to TRBD2. This TCR was recovered from a man in his forties with HIV. The CDR3 loop is CASSSLAGGTDTQYF. The CDR3 DNA sequence: TGTGCCAGCAGTTCACTAGCGGGAGGTACAGATACGCAGTATTTT.